These 3 T cell receptor beta chains were sequenced from one sample in a study of blood T cell repertoires in COVID-19. Clones were read by immunoSEQ multiplex PCR, and TCRdb kept only the in-frame ones, dropping some. The data contain around 170,000 clones, around 84% of them singletons. Sequencing was carried out using peripheral blood. The receptors originated from a man younger than 40 with active or convalescent COVID-19.

This clone was detected a few times. This chain uses TRBV15 with TRBJ1-5; TRBD1 agrees at 7 bases. Germline CDR1 and CDR2: LNHNV and YYDKDF (reference sequence). The CDR3 is 17 residues long. J was trimmed by 4 bases and V by 3 bases; bases with no gene match: 12. The CDR3 is CATSSAPRGLGNQPQHF. CDR3 nucleotide sequence: TGTGCCACCAGCAGTGCGCCTAGGGGGCTAGGTAATCAGCCCCAGCATTTT.

The chain couples TRBV9 to TRBJ2-3; TRBD2 agrees at 9 bases. This CDR3 is 16 amino acids long. The V and J ends lost 2 bases and 4 bases, in that order; junction bases with no gene match: 8. The germline gives CDR1 SGDLS, CDR2 YYNGEE. The CDR3, as DNA: TGTGCCAGCAGCGTTGCAAGCGGGGGGTTGGCAGATACGCAGTATTTT. Its protein product is CASSVASGGLADTQYF. The entire variable domain, with the rest obtained from reference TRBV9 and TRBJ2-3, is as follows: DSGVTQTPKHLITATGQRVTLRCSPRSGDLSVYWYQQSLDQGLQFLIQYYNGEERAKGNILERFSAQQFPDLHSELNLSSLELGDSALYFCASSVASGGLADTQYFGPGTRLTVL.

J is TRBJ2-2 and V is TRBV6-5, with D maybe TRBD2 (6 bases). Trimming shortened V by 6 bases and J by 4 bases, and 12 bases separated the two germline ends. Germline V gives CDR1 MNHEY, CDR2 SVGAGI. This CDR3 region has 14 residues. CDR3 DNA: TGTGCCAGCAGCCGCGGAGGGGTCACCGGGGAGCTGTTTTTT. Translated, it gives CASSRGGVTGELFF.